The rows below give T cell receptor beta chains drawn from one sample of a study of T cell repertoires in cytomegalovirus infection. Their cognate antigens are unknown. TCRdb processed the reads anew with MiXCR; each CDR3 protein has one entry. The sample has about 570,000 distinct CDR3 sequences, 40% seen once. The source material was cultured PBMCs, sampled from culture after CMV antigen stimulation. These receptor sequences come from a human donor in good health (CMV status not recorded). Some clones in this sample may be carry-over from other donors' samples. Both conserved end residues are part of each CDR3. The order of the fields is V gene, J gene, D gene, clone size, CDR3 DNA, CDR3 protein. The D gene is left open where the match is weak. Part of the rows lack a size; the others show once, few, many or a class for expanded clones.

TRBV7-8	TRBJ2-7	.	.	TGTGCCAGCAGCTTACGCCGGGATAGCTCCTACGAGCAGTACTTC	CASSLRRDSSYEQYF
TRBV11-2	TRBJ2-2	.	.	TGTGCCAGCAGCTTAGATCGGGATAGGGAAGGAGCCGGGGAGCTGTTTTTT	CASSLDRDREGAGELFF
TRBV6-8	TRBJ1-1	TRBD1	.	TGTGCCAGCAGTCCGGCCGGGACAGGGGCTGAAGCTTTCTTT	CASSPAGTGAEAFF
TRBV7-9	TRBJ2-3	TRBD1	.	TGTGCCAGCAGCATCCCACAGGGGATCACAGATACGCAGTATTTT	CASSIPQGITDTQYF
TRBV5-1	TRBJ2-2	TRBD2	.	TGCGCCAGCAGCAGGTCCCTAGCGGGGGTCGGCGGGGAGCTGTTTTTT	CASSRSLAGVGGELFF
TRBV7-2	TRBJ1-1	.	many	TGTGCCACCCACACAGGGCCGATGAACACTGAAGCTTTCTTT	CATHTGPMNTEAFF
TRBV5-1	TRBJ1-2	TRBD1	once	TGCGCCAGCAGCTCCACGACCGGGACAGTGTCTGTCACCTTC	CASSSTTGTVSVTF
TRBV12-3/TRBV12-4	TRBJ2-5	.	few	TGTGCCAGTCGTCGCAGCAGCGGGGAGACCCAGTACTTC	CASRRSSGETQYF
TRBV7-2	TRBJ1-1	TRBD1	many	TGTGCCAGCAGCCCGGGACAGGGAAGAATTGAAAACACTGAAGCTTTCTTT	CASSPGQGRIENTEAFF
TRBV7-2	TRBJ1-4	.	few	TGTGCCAGCACCACGACCGTACACAATGAAAAACTGTTTTTT	CASTTTVHNEKLFF
TRBV6-6	TRBJ2-3	.	.	TGTGCCAGCAGTTCGGACTCCATTCATACGCAGTATTTT	CASSSDSIHTQYF
TRBV6-2/TRBV6-3	TRBJ2-3	.	.	TGTGCCAGCAGTTACCGAGCGGGTTCCACAGATACGCAGTATTTT	CASSYRAGSTDTQYF
TRBV2	TRBJ2-3	.	.	TGTGCCAGCAGTGAAGGACTAGTCGCTAGCACAGATACGCAGTATTTT	CASSEGLVASTDTQYF
TRBV6-8	TRBJ2-7	TRBD1	.	TGTGCCAGCAGTCCGGGACAGGGGGTCGTATACGAGCAGTACTTC	CASSPGQGVVYEQYF
TRBV27	TRBJ2-3	.	.	TGTGCCAGCAGTCCCCTTGGGGGAATCACAGATACGCAGTATTTT	CASSPLGGITDTQYF
TRBV11-2	TRBJ2-3	TRBD2	few	TGTGCCAGCAGCCAACGACTAGCGGGGCAGGGAGATACGCAGTATTTT	CASSQRLAGQGDTQYF
TRBV7-2	TRBJ1-2	.	few	TGTGCCAGCAGCTTAGATAGGCCAGGGCCGTTCTTC	CASSLDRPGPFF
TRBV30	TRBJ1-5	.	.	TGTGCCTGGAGTCACAGGGAGGGCAATCAGCCCCAGCATTTT	CAWSHREGNQPQHF
TRBV6-8	TRBJ2-7	TRBD1	.	TGTGCCAGCAGTTACTCGTTCAGGGGGCCCTACGAGCAGTACTTC	CASSYSFRGPYEQYF
TRBV7-8	TRBJ2-4	.	many	TGTGCCAGCAGCCCGATGGGGGTCGGAGTTCAGTACTTC	CASSPMGVGVQYF
TRBV18	TRBJ1-4	.	.	TGTGCCAGCTCACCACCGAGGGCCTCCAATGAAAAACTGTTTTTT	CASSPPRASNEKLFF
TRBV12-3/TRBV12-4	TRBJ2-7	.	few	TGTGCCAGCAGTTTTTCGACCTACGAGCAGTACTTC	CASSFSTYEQYF
TRBV10-2	TRBJ2-7	TRBD2	.	TGCGCCAGCAGTCGGACTAGCGGCAGCCGTTACGAGCAGTACTTC	CASSRTSGSRYEQYF
TRBV6-8	TRBJ1-1	TRBD1	once	TGTGCCAGCAGTCCGGACAGGGAGGGACGGGCTTTCTTT	CASSPDREGRAFF
TRBV11-2	TRBJ1-1	.	.	TGTGCCAGCAGGGAGGGGCGCAACACTGAAGCTTTCTTT	CASREGRNTEAFF
TRBV7-9	TRBJ1-1	.	.	TGTGCCAGCAGCCCGAGCGGTGGGAGGGGGGTGAACACTGAAGCTTTCTTT	CASSPSGGRGVNTEAFF
TRBV12-3/TRBV12-4	TRBJ2-3	TRBD2	.	TGTGCCAGCAGTGTAGCGGGGGGCCCGATCGTCACAGATACGCAGTATTTT	CASSVAGGPIVTDTQYF
TRBV7-9	TRBJ1-2	.	once	TGTGCCAGCAGCCCACCCTCAAGGATGGGTGGCTACACCTTC	CASSPPSRMGGYTF
TRBV12-3/TRBV12-4	TRBJ1-6	.	few	TGTGCCAGCAGTCTCAGACGGAGCACCCTCCACTTT	CASSLRRSTLHF
TRBV7-2	TRBJ2-7	TRBD1	many	TGTGCCAGCAGCCTTACGGGACCGGGACAGTACACCTACGAGCAGTACTTC	CASSLTGPGQYTYEQYF
TRBV2	TRBJ2-3	.	few	TGTGCCAGCAGGGTAATAACAGATACGCAGTATTTT	CASRVITDTQYF
TRBV29-1	TRBJ2-7	.	.	TGCAGCGTTGAAGAGGAGATAACCTACGAGCAGTACTTC	CSVEEEITYEQYF